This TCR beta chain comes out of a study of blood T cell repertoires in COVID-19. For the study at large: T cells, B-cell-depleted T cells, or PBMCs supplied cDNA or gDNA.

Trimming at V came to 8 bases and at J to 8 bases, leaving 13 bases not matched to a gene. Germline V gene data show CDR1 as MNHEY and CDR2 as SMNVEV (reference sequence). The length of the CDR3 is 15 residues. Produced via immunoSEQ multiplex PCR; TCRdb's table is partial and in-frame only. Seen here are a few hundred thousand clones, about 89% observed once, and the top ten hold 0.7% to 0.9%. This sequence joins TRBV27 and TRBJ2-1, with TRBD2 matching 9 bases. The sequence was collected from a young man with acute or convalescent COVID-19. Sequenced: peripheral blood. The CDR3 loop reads CASSTAGGPIYEQFF. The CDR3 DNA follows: TGTGCCAGCTCTACGGCGGGGGGGCCTATCTATGAGCAGTTCTTC.